These 25 T cell receptor beta chains share one sample of origin, sequenced in a study of cytomegalovirus exposure and HLA in healthy donors. The PCR had 60 Vbeta and 13 Jbeta primers. Method: immunoSEQ multiplex PCR; TCRdb's copy keeps in-frame clones and lacks some. The profile shows over 150,000 clones, roughly 79% of them singletons. Sequenced: PBMCs. The receptors derive from a man younger than 35 in good health and CMV-seronegative.

Comment on this clone: One end of the junction varies from germline; a read error may be responsible. CDR3 sequence reads: CASSPADYGHLF. The CDR3 DNA follows: TGTGCCAGCTCACCGGCGGATTATGGACATCTTTTT. The chain links TRBV18 to TRBJ2-3; possible D gene TRBD1, 5 bases. Germline loops: CDR1 KGHSH, CDR2 LQKENI. CDR3 length: 12 amino acids.

DNA for the CDR3: TGTGCCAGCAGCCCCCGGGTGAGGGGAGGTGGGCAGCCCCAGCATTTT. It encodes CASSPRVRGGGQPQHF. The V and J genes are TRBV5-5 and TRBJ1-5, with D perhaps TRBD1 (5 bases). The V end was cut by 4 bases, the J end by 7 bases, with 21 bases between. This CDR3 contains 16 residues. Germline V gives CDR1 SGHKS, CDR2 YYEKEE (reference sequence).

This chain joins TRBV4-3 and TRBJ1-2; 8 bases are a match to TRBD1. V gave up 0 bases and J gave up 4 bases; unmatched junction bases: 7. Per germline, CDR1 LGHNA and CDR2 YSLEER. The CDR3 is 16 amino acids. The CDR3 spells CASSQDRAGGIYGYTF. The CDR3 DNA sequence: TGCGCCAGCAGCCAAGATAGGGCAGGGGGCATCTATGGCTACACCTTC.

The rearrangement uses TRBV27 and TRBJ2-5; no firm D call. The CDR3 is made up of 13 amino acids. The germline gives CDR1 MNHEY, CDR2 SMNVEV (reference sequence). V gave up 6 bases and J gave up 4 bases, with 12 bases separating them. The CDR3 region is CASRTIFGETQYF. The CDR3 nucleotides are TGTGCCAGCAGGACAATCTTCGGAGAGACCCAGTACTTC.

V and J are TRBV4-1 and TRBJ2-5, with D unresolved. The germline CDR1 and CDR2 sequences are MGHRA and YSYEKL. The CDR3 extends over 14 amino acids. The ends were cut back, 4 bases at V and 7 bases at J, with 16 bases in the middle. CDR3 sequence: CASSPTLDPGTQYF. The CDR3 DNA sequence: TGCGCCAGCAGCCCTACTTTGGATCCGGGGACCCAGTACTTC.

CDR3 amino acids: CASSSSSGGSTDTQYF. The CDR3 DNA reads TGTGCCAGCAGCTCCTCTAGCGGGGGGAGCACAGATACGCAGTATTTT. The J gene is TRBJ2-3, the V gene TRBV11-2, with TRBD2 identical over 11 bases. This CDR3 spans 16 amino acids. CDR1 is SGHAT, CDR2 FQNNGV, per germline. With 4 bases clipped from V and 0 bases from J, the junction kept 3 bases outside the gene matches.

The chain joins TRBV5-1 to TRBJ2-5; 11 bases match TRBD1. Germline CDR1 reads SGHRS; CDR2 reads YFSETQ. V shed 0 bases and J 13 bases; nucleotides not matched to a gene: 8. The CDR3 sequence is 14 residues long. Here the CDR3 DNA reads TGCGCCAGCAGCTTGGGGTCCGGGACAGGGGGTATGTACTTC. Protein sequence: CASSLGSGTGGMYF.

The rearrangement links TRBV5-1 to TRBJ2-6, with a tentative D call TRBD2 (7 bases). Trimming took off 7 bases at V and 1 base at J, with 24 bases between the two ends. The CDR3 totals 19 residues. The germline V gene encodes CDR1 SGHRS and CDR2 YFSETQ. CDR3 sequence reads: CASAPSPGGQHSGANVLTF. Written as DNA, the CDR3 is TGCGCCAGCGCCCCGAGCCCCGGGGGGCAGCATTCTGGGGCCAACGTCCTGACTTTC.

The V gene is TRBV7-9, the J gene TRBJ1-3; D might be TRBD1 (6 bases). CDR1 is SEHNR, CDR2 FQNEAQ, per germline (reference sequence). V was trimmed by 3 bases and J by 0 bases, leaving 6 bases between them. The CDR3 contains 14 residues. CDR3 residues: CASSLTGSGNTIYF. In DNA, the CDR3 is TGTGCCAGCAGCTTGACAGGCTCTGGAAACACCATATATTTT.

J is TRBJ2-7 and V is TRBV4-3, with 10 bases that match TRBD1. V gave up 1 base and J gave up 3 bases; unmatched junction bases: 6. The CDR3 runs to 16 residues. Germline V CDR1 and CDR2: LGHNA, YSLEER. The CDR3 coding sequence is TGCGCCAGCAGCCAAGGAATCCGGGACAGGGGCTACGAGCAGTACTTC. It is translated as CASSQGIRDRGYEQYF.

The rearrangement joins TRBV6-1 to TRBJ1-2, with D possibly matching TRBD1 (5 bases). The CDR3 has 13 amino acids. V was shortened by 5 bases and J by 4 bases, with 11 bases between the two germline ends. The germline gives CDR1 MNHNS, CDR2 SASEGT. CDR3 nucleotides: TGTGCCAGCAGTTGGGGGGGAGGCTATGGCTACACCTTC. Its protein is CASSWGGGYGYTF.

This chain joins TRBV11-2 and TRBJ2-7; possible D gene TRBD1, 6 bases. The ends were cut back, 4 bases at V and 6 bases at J, with 16 bases in the middle. Germline CDR1 reads SGHAT; CDR2 reads FQNNGV. The CDR3 is 14 residues long. The CDR3 region is CASSSPQQGREQYF. As DNA, the CDR3 is TGTGCCAGCAGCTCCCCTCAACAGGGACGCGAGCAGTACTTC. The entire variable domain, with the rest obtained from reference TRBV11-2 and TRBJ2-7, is as follows: EAGVAQSPRYKIIEKRQSVAFWCNPISGHATLYWYQQILGQGPKLLIQFQNNGVVDDSQLPKDRFSAERLKGVDSTLKIQPAKLEDSAVYLCASSSPQQGREQYFGPGTRLTVT.

The chain uses TRBV2 and TRBJ1-6; no reliable D call. Germline CDR1 SNHLY, CDR2 FYNNEI. The V and J ends lost 10 bases and 7 bases respectively, with 11 bases between them. The CDR3 extends over 12 amino acids. The CDR3 loop reads CATLTRNSPLHF. The CDR3 DNA follows: TGTGCCACCCTAACCCGAAATTCACCCCTCCACTTT.

The rearrangement joins TRBV2 to TRBJ2-3, with 12 bases fitting TRBD1. The CDR3 covers 18 residues. Per the germline V gene, CDR1 is SNHLY and CDR2 is FYNNEI. Trimming took 5 bases from V and 2 from J; bases not matched to a gene: 11. CDR3 bases: TGTGCCAGCAGTCTTCCGGGACAGGGGGCCCTTATCACAGATACGCAGTATTTT. The encoded protein is CASSLPGQGALITDTQYF.

The chain joins TRBV2 to TRBJ2-5, with D perhaps TRBD1 (5 bases). V gave up 8 bases and J gave up 5 bases, with 12 bases separating them. CDR1 and CDR2 from the germline V gene are SNHLY and FYNNEI. CDR3 size: 12 residues. Here the CDR3 DNA reads TGTGCCAGCTCAGGGTATGGGGAGACCCAGTACTTC. It is translated as CASSGYGETQYF.

J is TRBJ1-5 and V is TRBV5-6, with unresolved D. CDR3 length: 12 residues. Trimming pared 2 bases from V and 3 bases from J, leaving 3 bases between. CDR1 is SGHDT and CDR2 is YYEEEE in the germline V gene. The CDR3 region is CASSFVNQPQHF. DNA for the CDR3: TGTGCCAGCAGCTTCGTCAATCAGCCCCAGCATTTT. Variable domain in full (rest from reference TRBV5-6 and TRBJ1-5): DAGVTQSPTHLIKTRGQQVTLRCSPKSGHDTVSWYQQALGQGPQFIFQYYEEEERQRGNFPDRFSGHQFPNYSSELNVNALLLGDSALYLCASSFVNQPQHFGDGTRLSIL.

This clone has a handful of counts. One junction end does not reproduce the germline sequence, and a read error may be involved. The V gene is TRBV7-9, the J gene TRBJ1-1; 9 bases line up with TRBD1. CDR3 length: 15 residues. Looked up from germline, CDR1 is SEHNR and CDR2 is FQNEAQ (reference sequence). CDR3 in amino acids: CSSRPTGGGNTEAFF. CDR3 coding DNA: TGTTCCAGCCGTCCGACAGGGGGGGGGAACACTGAAGCTTTCTTT.

V and J are TRBV19 and TRBJ2-5; 8 nucleotides match TRBD1. The CDR3 covers 15 residues. CDR1 and CDR2 (germline): LNHDA, SQIVND (reference sequence). The V and J ends lost 2 bases and 5 bases, in that order; junction bases with no gene match: 7. CDR3 amino acids: CASSITGRGLETQYF. Written as DNA, the CDR3 is TGTGCCAGTAGTATAACGGGCAGGGGGCTGGAGACCCAGTACTTC.

V usage is TRBV10-3 and J usage is TRBJ1-3; TRBD1 aligns across 8 bases. There are 14 residues in the CDR3. Unmatched junction bases numbered 1, after V lost 6 bases and J lost 0 bases. Per germline, CDR1 ENHRY and CDR2 SYGVKD. CDR3 region: CAISGTGSGNTIYF. The CDR3 DNA reads as TGTGCCATCAGCGGGACAGGCTCTGGAAACACCATATATTTT.

V usage is TRBV28 and J usage is TRBJ1-1; no firm D call. V gave up 2 bases and J gave up 11 bases, with 15 bases separating them. The CDR3 runs to 13 residues. The germline V gene has CDR1 MDHEN and CDR2 SYDVKM. Written as DNA, the CDR3 is TGTGCCAGCAGTTTACAGGACTCCGGGAGGGCTTTCTTT. It yields the protein CASSLQDSGRAFF.

Remarks on this clone: A read error may account for a junction end that differs from germline. J is TRBJ2-5 and V is TRBV7-7; D may be TRBD1 (7 bases). Germline V lookup: CDR1 SSHAT, CDR2 FNYEAQ (reference sequence). CDR3 length: 15 amino acids. Here the CDR3 reads CASSPGQGGQETQYF. The CDR3, as DNA: TGTGCTAGCAGCCCCGGGCAGGGGGGACAAGAGACCCAGTACTTC.

The rearrangement links TRBV27 to TRBJ2-6, with 8 bases identical to TRBD2. The CDR3 is made up of 16 amino acids. Germline V gene lookup returns CDR1 MNHEY and CDR2 SMNVEV (reference sequence). J lost 1 base, V lost 7 bases, and 6 bases had no gene match. The CDR3 bases are TGTGCCAGCAAGGAGCGGGGGAGGTCTGGGGCCAACGTCCTGACTTTC. This encodes CASKERGRSGANVLTF.

The chain couples TRBV6-5 to TRBJ1-1; 7 bases align to TRBD1. The CDR3 loop spans 13 amino acids. J gave up 1 base and V 10 bases, and 6 bases lay outside the gene matches. Germline CDR1 reads MNHEY; CDR2 reads SVGAGI. CDR3 DNA: TGTGCCACCCACAGGGGAGAGAACACTGAAGCTTTCTTT. This sequence encodes CATHRGENTEAFF.

The chain uses TRBV14 and TRBJ1-1; no reliable D call. The CDR3 is made up of 15 amino acids. V lost 0 bases and J lost 1, with 9 bases in between. Germline V gene lookup returns CDR1 SGHDN and CDR2 FVKESK. For the CDR3, the DNA is TGTGCCAGCAGCCAAGATAGCCAGCGGAACACTGAAGCTTTCTTT. It yields the protein CASSQDSQRNTEAFF. Based on the CDR3 plus reference TRBV14 and TRBJ1-1, the full variable domain is EAGVTQFPSHSVIEKGQTVTLRCDPISGHDNLYWYRRVMGKEIKFLLHFVKESKQDESGMPNNRFLAERTGGTYSTLKVQPAELEDSGVYFCASSQDSQRNTEAFFGQGTRLTVV.

The chain carries TRBV9 and TRBJ1-2, with D perhaps matching TRBD1 (5 bases). Trimming stripped 0 bases from V and 6 bases from J, with 15 bases between. The CDR3 contains 15 residues. Per the germline V gene, CDR1 is SGDLS and CDR2 is YYNGEE. CDR3 bases: TGTGCCAGCAGCGTAGATGAAGGGGCTAGGGATGGCTACACCTTC. Translation: CASSVDEGARDGYTF.